This record covers a single T cell receptor (beta chain). What it binds is unknown. TCR alpha and TCR beta cDNA libraries carrying sample barcodes and UMIs were produced by 5'RACE using constant-segment primers. TCRdb re-analysed the 5' RACE reads in MiXCR, keeping a single row per CDR3 protein. The sample lists approximately 190,000 distinct CDR3 sequences; about 18% were seen once. From germline, CDR1 is SGHNT and CDR2 YYREEE (reference sequence). The CDR3 totals 11 residues. The ends were cut back, 4 bases at V and 10 bases at J, with 9 bases in the middle. The sample originates from a study of T-cell memory formation after mild COVID-19. Study observations and caveats: Contracting CD4+ clones sat mainly in CM and EM; CD8+ in EMRA. Pre-infection memory held some responding clones, suggesting pre-existing cross-reactive T cells responded. Clones that contracted from day 15 to 85 had balanced CD4/CD8; later expanders were CD4+ biased.

The sample taken for sequencing was PBMCs or a T cell subset sorted from them (not recorded which). The receptor comes from an adult woman who had mild COVID-19 (a few samples of this study predate the infection). Cell type and time point are not known. The V and J genes are TRBV5-4 and TRBJ2-1; no clear D. CDR3 DNA: TGTGCCAGCAGCAACTTTAACGAGCAGTTCTTC. Encoded protein: CASSNFNEQFF. The full variable domain, rest sourced from reference TRBV5-4 and TRBJ2-1, is ETGVTQSPTHLIKTRGQQVTLRCSSQSGHNTVSWYQQALGQGPQFIFQYYREEENGRGNFPPRFSGLQFPNYSSELNVNALELDDSALYLCASSNFNEQFFGPGTRLTVL.